This T cell receptor beta chain was sequenced for a study of blood T cell repertoires in COVID-19. Germline V gene lookup returns CDR1 MRHNA and CDR2 SNTAGT. This CDR3 region has 13 residues. With 8 bases clipped from V and 3 bases from J, the junction kept 3 bases outside the gene matches. This table comes from immunoSEQ multiplex PCR, and its TCRdb copy is limited to in-frame clones, with some not included. The table includes tens of thousands of clones, 80% detected once. The specimen was peripheral blood. V usage is TRBV6-4 and J usage is TRBJ2-2; the match to TRBD2 covers 7 bases. This TCR derives from an elderly woman with acute or convalescent COVID-19. The CDR3 region is CASGTIDTGELFF. The CDR3 nucleotides read TGTGCCAGCGGGACTATCGACACCGGGGAGCTGTTTTTT.